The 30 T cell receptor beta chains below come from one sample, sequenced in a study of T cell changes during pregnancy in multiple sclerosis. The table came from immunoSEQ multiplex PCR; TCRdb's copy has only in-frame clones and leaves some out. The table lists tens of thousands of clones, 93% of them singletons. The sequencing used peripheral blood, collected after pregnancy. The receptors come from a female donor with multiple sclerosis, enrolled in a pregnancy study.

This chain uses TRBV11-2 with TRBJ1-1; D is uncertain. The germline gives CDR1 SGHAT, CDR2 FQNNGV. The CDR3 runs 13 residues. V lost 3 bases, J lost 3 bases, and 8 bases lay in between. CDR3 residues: CASSLEEYTEAFF. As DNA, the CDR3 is TGTGCCAGCAGCTTGGAGGAGTACACTGAAGCTTTCTTT.

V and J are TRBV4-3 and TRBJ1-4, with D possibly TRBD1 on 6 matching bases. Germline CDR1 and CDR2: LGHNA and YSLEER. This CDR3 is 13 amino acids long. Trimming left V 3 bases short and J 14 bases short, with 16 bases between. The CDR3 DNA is TGCGCCAGCAGCCAGATTGACCAGGGGCGCCTGTTTTTT. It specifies CASSQIDQGRLFF.

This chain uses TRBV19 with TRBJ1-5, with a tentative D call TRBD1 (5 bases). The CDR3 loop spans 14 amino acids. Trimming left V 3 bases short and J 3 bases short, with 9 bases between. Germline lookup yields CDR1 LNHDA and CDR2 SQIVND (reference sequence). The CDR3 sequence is CASSMRQLNQPQHF. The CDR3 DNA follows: TGTGCCAGTAGTATGAGACAGCTCAATCAGCCCCAGCATTTT.

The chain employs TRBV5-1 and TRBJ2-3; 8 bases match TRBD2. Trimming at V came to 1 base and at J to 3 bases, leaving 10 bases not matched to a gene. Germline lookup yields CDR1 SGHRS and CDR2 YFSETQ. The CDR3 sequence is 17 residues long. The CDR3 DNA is TGCGCCAGCAGCTTGCCATCCAGCGGGAGTAGGACAGATACGCAGTATTTT. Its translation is CASSLPSSGSRTDTQYF. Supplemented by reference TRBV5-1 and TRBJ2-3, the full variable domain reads KAGVTQTPRYLIKTRGQQVTLSCSPISGHRSVSWYQQTPGQGLQFLFEYFSETQRNKGNFPGRFSGRQFSNSRSEMNVSTLELGDSALYLCASSLPSSGSRTDTQYFGPGTRLTVL.

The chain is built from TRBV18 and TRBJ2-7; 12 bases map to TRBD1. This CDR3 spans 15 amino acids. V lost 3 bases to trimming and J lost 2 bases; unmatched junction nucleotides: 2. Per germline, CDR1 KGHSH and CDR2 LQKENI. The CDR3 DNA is TGTGCCAGCTCACCGGGACAGGGGGCCCCCTACGAGCAGTACTTC. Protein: CASSPGQGAPYEQYF.

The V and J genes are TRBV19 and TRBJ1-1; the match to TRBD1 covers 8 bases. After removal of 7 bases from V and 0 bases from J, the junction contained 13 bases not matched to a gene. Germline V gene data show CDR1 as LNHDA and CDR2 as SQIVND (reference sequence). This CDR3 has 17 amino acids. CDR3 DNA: TGTGCCAGTAATTCACATTGGGACAGGCGAATGAACACTGAAGCTTTCTTT. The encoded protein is CASNSHWDRRMNTEAFF.

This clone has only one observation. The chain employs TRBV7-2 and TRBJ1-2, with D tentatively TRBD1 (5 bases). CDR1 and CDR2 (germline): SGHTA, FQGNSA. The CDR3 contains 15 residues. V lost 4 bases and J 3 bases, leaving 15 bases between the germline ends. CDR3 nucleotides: TGTGCCAGCAGCTCCAACCTCCGGACACACTATGGCTACACCTTC. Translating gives CASSSNLRTHYGYTF.

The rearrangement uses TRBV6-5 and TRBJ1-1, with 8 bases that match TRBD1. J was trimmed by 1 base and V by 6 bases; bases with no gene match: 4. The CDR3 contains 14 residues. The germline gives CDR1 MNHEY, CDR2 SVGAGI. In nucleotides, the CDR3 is TGTGCCAGCAGGATTGACAGGGGGAACACTGAAGCTTTCTTT. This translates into CASRIDRGNTEAFF.

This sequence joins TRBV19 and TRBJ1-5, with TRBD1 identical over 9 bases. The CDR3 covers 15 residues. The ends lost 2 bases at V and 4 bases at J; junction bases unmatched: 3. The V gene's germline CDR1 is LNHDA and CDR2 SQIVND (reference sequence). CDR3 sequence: CASSIMGTGNQPQHF. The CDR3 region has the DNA TGTGCCAGTAGTATAATGGGGACAGGGAATCAGCCCCAGCATTTT.

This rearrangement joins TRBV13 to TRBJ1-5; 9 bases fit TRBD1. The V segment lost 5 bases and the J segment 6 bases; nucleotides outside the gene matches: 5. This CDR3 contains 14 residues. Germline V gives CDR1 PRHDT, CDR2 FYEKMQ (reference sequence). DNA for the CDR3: TGTGCCAGCAGCCGACAGGGGGAGATTCAGCCCCAGCATTTT. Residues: CASSRQGEIQPQHF. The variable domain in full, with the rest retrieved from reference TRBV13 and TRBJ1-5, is AAGVIQSPRHLIKEKRETATLKCYPIPRHDTVYWYQQGPGQDPQFLISFYEKMQSDKGSIPDRFSAQQFSDYHSELNMSSLELGDSALYFCASSRQGEIQPQHFGDGTRLSIL.

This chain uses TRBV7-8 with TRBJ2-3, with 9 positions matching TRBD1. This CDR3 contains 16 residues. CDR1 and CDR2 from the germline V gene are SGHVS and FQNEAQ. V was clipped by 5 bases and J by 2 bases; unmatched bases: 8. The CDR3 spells CASSPWTGEVTDTQYF. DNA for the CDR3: TGTGCCAGCAGCCCGTGGACAGGGGAGGTCACAGATACGCAGTATTTT.

The CDR3 DNA reads as TGTGCCAGTAGTATTACGACAGGGGGGCGGTTTAGGCCCCAGCATTTT. Protein product: CASSITTGGRFRPQHF. The J gene is TRBJ1-5, the V gene TRBV19; TRBD1 matches 9 bases. CDR1 and CDR2 from the germline V gene are LNHDA and SQIVND (reference sequence). The CDR3 contains 16 residues. With 3 bases clipped from V and 9 bases from J, the junction kept 12 bases outside the gene matches.

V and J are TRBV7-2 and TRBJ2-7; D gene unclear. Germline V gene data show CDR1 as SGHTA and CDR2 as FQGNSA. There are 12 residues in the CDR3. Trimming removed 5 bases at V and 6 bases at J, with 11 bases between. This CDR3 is CASSPAFGEQYF. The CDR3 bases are TGTGCCAGCAGCCCAGCGTTTGGCGAGCAGTACTTC.

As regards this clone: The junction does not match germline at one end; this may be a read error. The chain's CDR3 is CSVEGSGLDYNEQFF. The CDR3 DNA sequence: TGCAGCGTCGAAGGTTCAGGGCTGGACTACAATGAGCAGTTCTTC. V usage is TRBV29-1 and J usage is TRBJ2-1; possibly TRBD1 for D (5 bases). Germline CDR1 and CDR2: SQVTM and ANQGSEA. The CDR3 runs to 15 residues.

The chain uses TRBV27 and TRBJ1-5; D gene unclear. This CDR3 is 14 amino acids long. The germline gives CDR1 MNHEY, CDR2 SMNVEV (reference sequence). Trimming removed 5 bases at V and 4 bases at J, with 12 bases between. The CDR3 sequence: CASSQWALNQPQHF. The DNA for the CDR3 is TGTGCCAGCAGTCAGTGGGCACTGAATCAGCCCCAGCATTTT.

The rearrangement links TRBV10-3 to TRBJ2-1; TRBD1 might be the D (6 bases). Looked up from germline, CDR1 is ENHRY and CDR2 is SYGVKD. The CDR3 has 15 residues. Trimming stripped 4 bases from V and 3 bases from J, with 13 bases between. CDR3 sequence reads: CAISADRSLYNEQFF. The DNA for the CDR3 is TGTGCCATCAGTGCAGACAGGAGCCTCTACAATGAGCAGTTCTTC.

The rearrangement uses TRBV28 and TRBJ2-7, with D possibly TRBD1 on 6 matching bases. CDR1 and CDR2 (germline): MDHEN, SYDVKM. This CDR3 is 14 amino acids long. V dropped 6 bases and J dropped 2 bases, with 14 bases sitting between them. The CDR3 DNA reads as TGTGCCAGCAGAGAACCGGACAGTGCCTACGAGCAGTACTTC. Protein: CASREPDSAYEQYF.

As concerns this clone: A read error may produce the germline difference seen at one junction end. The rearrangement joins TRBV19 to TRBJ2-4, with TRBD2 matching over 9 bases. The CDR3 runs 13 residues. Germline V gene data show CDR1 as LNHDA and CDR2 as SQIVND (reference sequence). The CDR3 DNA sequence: TGTGCCAGTAGAATAGCGGGAGTAAACATTCAGTACTTC. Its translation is CASRIAGVNIQYF.

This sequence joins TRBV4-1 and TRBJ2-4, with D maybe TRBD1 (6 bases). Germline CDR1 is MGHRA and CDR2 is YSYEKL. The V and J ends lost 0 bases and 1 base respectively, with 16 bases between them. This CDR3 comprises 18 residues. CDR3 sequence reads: CASSQDTAGVGAKNIQYF. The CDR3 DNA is TGCGCCAGCAGCCAAGATACGGCAGGGGTGGGGGCCAAAAACATTCAGTACTTC.

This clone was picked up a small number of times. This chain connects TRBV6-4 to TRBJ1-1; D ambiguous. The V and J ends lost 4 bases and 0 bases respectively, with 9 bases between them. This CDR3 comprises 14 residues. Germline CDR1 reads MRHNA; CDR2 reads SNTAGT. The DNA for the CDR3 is TGTGCCAGCAGTGCCCGGGTCCTGAACACTGAAGCTTTCTTT. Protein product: CASSARVLNTEAFF.

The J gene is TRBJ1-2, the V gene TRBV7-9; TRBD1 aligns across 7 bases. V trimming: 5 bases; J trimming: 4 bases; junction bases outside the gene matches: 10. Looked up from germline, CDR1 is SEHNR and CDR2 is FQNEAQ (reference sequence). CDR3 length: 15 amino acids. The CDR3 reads CASSLLGGDSYGYTF. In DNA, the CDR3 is TGTGCCAGCAGCCTTCTAGGAGGGGACAGCTATGGCTACACCTTC.

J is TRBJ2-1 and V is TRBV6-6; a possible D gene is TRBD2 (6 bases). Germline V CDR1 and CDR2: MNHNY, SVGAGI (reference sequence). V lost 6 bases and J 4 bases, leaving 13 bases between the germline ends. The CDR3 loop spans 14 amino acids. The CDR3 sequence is CASRNSGTYNEQFF. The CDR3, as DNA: TGTGCCAGCAGGAATAGCGGAACGTACAATGAGCAGTTCTTC.

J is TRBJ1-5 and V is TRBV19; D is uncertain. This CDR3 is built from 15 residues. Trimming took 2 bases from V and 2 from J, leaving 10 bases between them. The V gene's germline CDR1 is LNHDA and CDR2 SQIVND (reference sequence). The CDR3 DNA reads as TGTGCCAGTAGTATACTGTTTACGGGCAATCAGCCCCAGCATTTT. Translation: CASSILFTGNQPQHF.

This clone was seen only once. The DNA for the CDR3 is TGTGCCAGCAGTCACTTCGGCACTGAAGCTTTCTTT. It codes for CASSHFGTEAFF. V usage is TRBV28 and J usage is TRBJ1-1; D is unclear. V lost 5 bases to trimming and J lost 4 bases, with 8 bases between them. This CDR3 is built from 12 residues. Germline CDR1 reads MDHEN; CDR2 reads SYDVKM.

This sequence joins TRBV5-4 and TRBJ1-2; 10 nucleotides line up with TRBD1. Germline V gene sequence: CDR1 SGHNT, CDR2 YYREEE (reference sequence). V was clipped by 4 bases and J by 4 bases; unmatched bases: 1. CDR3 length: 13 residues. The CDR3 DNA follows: TGTGCCAGCAGCCGGACAGGGGGCTATGGCTACACCTTC. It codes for CASSRTGGYGYTF.

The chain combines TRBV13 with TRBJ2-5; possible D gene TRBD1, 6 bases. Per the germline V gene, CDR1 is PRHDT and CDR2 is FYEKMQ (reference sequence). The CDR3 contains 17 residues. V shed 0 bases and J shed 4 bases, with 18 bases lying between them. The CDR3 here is CASSLGSRRLRGETQYF. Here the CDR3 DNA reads TGTGCCAGCAGCTTAGGATCCCGTCGACTCAGGGGAGAGACCCAGTACTTC.

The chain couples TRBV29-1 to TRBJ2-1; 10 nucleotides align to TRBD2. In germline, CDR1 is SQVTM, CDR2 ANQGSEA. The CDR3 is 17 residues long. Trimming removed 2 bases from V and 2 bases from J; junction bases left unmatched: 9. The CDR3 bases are TGCAGCGTTGAATTATCTAGCGGGAGTATGCCCTACAATGAGCAGTTCTTC. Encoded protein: CSVELSSGSMPYNEQFF.

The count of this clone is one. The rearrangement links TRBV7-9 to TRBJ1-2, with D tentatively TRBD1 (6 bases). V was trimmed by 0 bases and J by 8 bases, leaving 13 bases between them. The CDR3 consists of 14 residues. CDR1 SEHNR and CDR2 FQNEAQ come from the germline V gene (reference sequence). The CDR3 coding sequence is TGTGCCAGCAGCTTAGCGACCACAGGGACCGGCTACACCTTC. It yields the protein CASSLATTGTGYTF.

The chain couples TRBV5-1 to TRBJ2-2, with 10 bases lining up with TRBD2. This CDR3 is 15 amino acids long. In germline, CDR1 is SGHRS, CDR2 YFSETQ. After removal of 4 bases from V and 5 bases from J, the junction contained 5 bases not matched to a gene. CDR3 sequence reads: CASSIASGSTGELFF. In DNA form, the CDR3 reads TGCGCCAGCAGCATAGCTAGCGGGAGTACCGGGGAGCTGTTTTTT.

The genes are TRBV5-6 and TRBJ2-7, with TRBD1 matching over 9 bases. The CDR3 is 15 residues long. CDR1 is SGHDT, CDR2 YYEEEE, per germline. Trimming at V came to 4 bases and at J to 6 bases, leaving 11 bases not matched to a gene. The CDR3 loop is CASSPPGQGFSEQYF. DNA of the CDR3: TGTGCCAGCAGCCCCCCGGGACAGGGATTTAGCGAGCAGTACTTC.